Included here is one T cell receptor (beta chain) sequence, with context. A CD45RA-negative memory subset and a CD45RA+ naive subset were separated from the CD4+ cells. The record originates from a study of shared clonotypes between healthy human individuals. The table came from immunoSEQ multiplex PCR; TCRdb's copy has only in-frame clones and leaves some out. Here the sample spans 2.3 million or so clones, more than 80% being singletons. The CDR3 extends over 15 amino acids. With 0 bases clipped from V and 4 bases from J, the junction kept 5 bases outside the gene matches. Germline CDR1 SGHNT, CDR2 YYREEE (reference sequence).

Source material: naive CD4+ T cells from PBMCs. Subset given: CD45RA+ positively selected. This clonotype was obtained from a man in his late teens or twenties in good health. Some clones in this sample may be carry-over from other donors' samples. This chain links TRBV5-4 with TRBJ2-7; 9 nucleotides match TRBD2. The CDR3 here is CASSLGAGGRYEQYF. The CDR3 coding sequence is TGTGCCAGCAGCTTGGGGGCGGGAGGGAGGTACGAGCAGTACTTC.